This T cell receptor beta chain came from a study of blood T cell repertoires in COVID-19. Using immunoSEQ multiplex PCR, the repertoire was profiled, and TCRdb retains in-frame clones only, with some absent. The sample holds 490,000 or so clones; about 88% are singletons and the top ten take roughly 8.5%. The CDR3 runs to 15 residues. Germline loops: CDR1 SGHTS, CDR2 YDEGEE. Deletions cut 4 bases from V and 6 bases from J, with 17 bases between. Specimen: PBMCs or T cells enriched from blood (not recorded which). The receptor comes from a woman between 55 and 75 years old who had recovered from COVID-19. The chain links TRBV5-8 to TRBJ1-5; tentative D call: TRBD1 (6 bases). CDR3 bases: TGTGCCAGCAGCCCTGGACAGATTCACAGTCAGCCCCAGCATTTT. Protein sequence: CASSPGQIHSQPQHF.